The sample holds a few counts of the clone carrying this T cell receptor beta chain. Its antigen is undetermined. These data come from a study of OX40 agonist ivuxolimab in advanced cancers. Whole-study results and caveats: Normalized expansion of T-cell clones was also low for some nonresponders. At 0.1 to 3.0 mg/kg, clonal expansion of CD4+ and CD8+ blood T cells had occurred by week 6. In the expanded peripheral T cells, antigen specificity was never determined.

Generated by immunoSEQ multiplex PCR, the TCRdb table keeps only in-frame clones and is missing some. Among some 80,000 clones listed, 80% to 90% were seen once. Trimming stripped 0 bases from V and 1 base from J, with 7 bases between. The CDR3 extends over 14 amino acids. The germline V gene encodes CDR1 SGHRS and CDR2 YFSETQ. The sequence was collected from an adult with an advanced solid tumor such as melanoma, head and neck, liver or kidney cancer. The chain combines TRBV5-1 with TRBJ1-1, with D tentatively TRBD1 (6 bases). The source material was CD4+ or CD8+ T cells sorted from blood, sampled in a trial of the OX40 agonist ivuxolimab. The CDR3 DNA reads TGCGCCAGCAGCTTGGAGGGACAGAACACTGAAGCTTTCTTT. Its translation: CASSLEGQNTEAFF.